Listed below are T cell receptor beta chains from one sample, sequenced in a study of T cells after posttransplantation cyclophosphamide. Some clones are missing from TCRdb's copy, which holds only in-frame ones; the method was immunoSEQ multiplex PCR. The data show 15,000 or so clones, around 73% seen once. This specimen was CD8+ T cells sorted from PBMCs, taken about 1,900 days after a stem cell transplant with posttransplant cyclophosphamide. The receptor source for this set is a female patient between 40 and 50 years old who received an allogeneic stem cell transplant from a related donor, was CMV-positive, and had no GVHD. Some T cells may arise from the graft donor. CDR3s include the opening cysteine and the closing phenylalanine or tryptophan.

v_call	j_call	cdr3_length	cdr3_aa
TRBV4-2	TRBJ2-7	16	CASSQAAGQYSYEQYF
TRBV4-1	TRBJ2-5	14	CASSLFLVWGAQYF
TRBV4-3	TRBJ2-5	15	CASSQDGTGTETQYF
TRBV27	TRBJ1-4	15	CASSQQAENGEKLFF
TRBV5-1	TRBJ2-5	16	CASSLVLASLQETQYF
TRBV27	TRBJ2-1	14	CASRLLAGFNEQFF
TRBV4-3	TRBJ1-2	16	CASSPMRTGGAHGYTF
TRBV7-9	TRBJ2-3	12	CASSRVADTQYF
TRBV11-2	TRBJ2-1	14	CASSLGRGVNEQFF
TRBV4-1	TRBJ1-1	13	CASSLRRGWEAFF
TRBV7-9	TRBJ2-3	16	CASSRTTGPSTDTQYF
TRBV2	TRBJ1-2	12	CASREDRYGYTF
TRBV5-1	TRBJ2-7	16	CASSIGTSGGAGEQYF
TRBV6-6	TRBJ1-5	14	CASRKTGRNQPQHF
TRBV10-2	TRBJ2-2	14	CASIVGGITGELFF
TRBV29-1	TRBJ2-5	13	CSVEPIEQETQYF
TRBV11-2	TRBJ2-3	16	CASSPPQAGGTDTQYF
TRBV5-4	TRBJ1-2	16	CASSQLDRSFNYGYTF
TRBV12-5	TRBJ2-3	15	CASGFRGGAGDTQYF
TRBV7-9	TRBJ2-7	15	CASSLVGQENYEQYF
TRBV19	TRBJ1-1	14	CASSIGTGNTEAFF
TRBV7-3	TRBJ1-1	14	CASSLTPMNTEAFF
TRBV29-1	TRBJ1-6	16	CSVSADPGDYNSPLHF
TRBV7-6	TRBJ2-5	16	CASSSTSGAMGETQYF
TRBV7-9	TRBJ1-1	11	CASSPGTEAFF
TRBV7-7	TRBJ2-5	14	CASSLGLGDETQYF
TRBV11-3	TRBJ2-2	16	CASSARTSGSSRELFF
TRBV4-1	TRBJ1-5	13	CASSQDPNQPQHF
TRBV5-1	TRBJ2-5	16	CASSFLADRAGETQYF
TRBV27	TRBJ2-1	14	CASSASGTSNEQFF
TRBV27	TRBJ1-6	13	CASSFSSNSPLHF
TRBV28	TRBJ1-1	16	CASSQIGTGEDTEAFF
TRBV9	TRBJ2-1	16	CASSALQRGPRDEQFF
TRBV5-5	TRBJ2-1	15	CASSAWTSGSNEQFF
TRBV6-6	TRBJ2-5	13	CASSTGGDETQYF
TRBV6-1	TRBJ1-2	16	CASSESALGLDYGYTF
TRBV21-1	TRBJ2-1	16	CAPMPYTRVGNNEQFF
TRBV11-3	TRBJ2-3	17	CASSSHSTGGGTDTQYF
TRBV5-1	TRBJ2-5	15	CASSLHPTGEETQYF
TRBV2	TRBJ2-7	14	CASIIGTGTYEQYF
TRBV5-5	TRBJ2-7	14	CASSPGQGAREQYF
TRBV15	TRBJ2-1	13	CATSRDASNEQFF
TRBV6-1	TRBJ2-3	15	CASSSFGTITDTQYF
TRBV27	TRBJ2-5	13	CASRRAFQETQYF
TRBV4-2	TRBJ1-5	17	CASSQDLVQGGNQPQHF
TRBV19	TRBJ1-5	15	CASSIGRLSNQPQHF
TRBV19	TRBJ2-3	14	CASSREGGTDTQYF
TRBV4-1	TRBJ2-1	15	CASSQAGASDNEQFF
TRBV5-4	TRBJ2-7	13	CASSLSIEDEQYF
TRBV15	TRBJ2-7	13	CATSTFVSYEQYF
TRBV5-4	TRBJ2-7	13	CASSTYRGYEQYF
TRBV19	TRBJ2-1	14	CASAVDRGLNEQFF